These 17 T cell receptor beta chains were all obtained from the same sample, sequenced in a study of shared clonotypes between healthy human individuals. Sequenced by immunoSEQ multiplex PCR; TCRdb stores in-frame clones only, minus some. The sample includes about 2 million clones, about 94% of them seen just once. CD45RO-negative, CCR7-selected cells formed the naive CD8 fraction, which excluded terminally differentiated effector memory CD45RA+ cells. The sequencing sample was made of naive CD8+ T cells sorted from blood. These receptors were collected from a man aged 18 to 29 in good health.

The genes are TRBV4-3 and TRBJ2-5; TRBD2 agrees at 11 bases. The CDR3 consists of 19 residues. Per the germline V gene, CDR1 is LGHNA and CDR2 is YSLEER. Trimming removed 6 bases from V and 0 bases from J; junction bases left unmatched: 15. In DNA form, the CDR3 reads TGCGCCAGCAGTCCAAGTTTACTAGCGGGAGCCCAGTACCAAGAGACCCAGTACTTC. Its translation: CASSPSLLAGAQYQETQYF.

The rearrangement joins TRBV6-5 to TRBJ2-7; the D gene is possibly TRBD1 (5 bases). Germline loops: CDR1 MNHEY, CDR2 SVGAGI. The CDR3 contains 13 residues. V was pared by 5 bases and J by 2 bases, with 10 bases between. CDR3 in amino acids: CASSPRQTYEQYF. The CDR3 DNA reads as TGTGCCAGCAGTCCACGACAGACCTACGAGCAGTACTTC.

The V gene is TRBV5-1, the J gene TRBJ2-7, with 9 bases identical to TRBD1. The germline gives CDR1 SGHRS, CDR2 YFSETQ. V shed 3 bases, J shed 5 bases, and the junction held 6 bases outside the gene matches. The CDR3 totals 14 residues. CDR3 region: CASSSGTGWNEQYF. The CDR3 DNA reads TGCGCCAGCAGCTCCGGGACAGGGTGGAACGAGCAGTACTTC.

This chain links TRBV5-8 with TRBJ2-2; TRBD1 is a possible D gene (5 bases). V was shortened by 1 base and J by 2 bases, with 9 bases between the two germline ends. CDR1 is SGHTS, CDR2 YDEGEE, per germline. This CDR3 has 15 residues. CDR3 coding DNA: TGTGCCAGCAGCTTGTGGGGCCAAAACACCGGGGAGCTGTTTTTT. This encodes CASSLWGQNTGELFF. Looking up the rest from reference TRBV5-8 and TRBJ2-2 gives the full variable domain: EAGVTQSPTHLIKTRGQQATLRCSPISGHTSVYWYQQALGLGLQFLLWYDEGEERNRGNFPPRFSGRQFPNYSSELNVNALELEDSALYLCASSLWGQNTGELFFGEGSRLTVL.

This rearrangement joins TRBV12-1 to TRBJ2-7; no check of the table's D call, TRBD2, against the DNA was made. TRBV12-1 is labeled a pseudogene. The CDR3 is made up of 16 amino acids. The CDR3 sequence is CASSGWQREVAYEQYF. CDR3 DNA sequence: TGTGCCAGCAGCGGTTGGCAGCGGGAGGTCGCCTACGAGCAGTACTTC.

The chain couples TRBV9 to TRBJ1-1; no definite D call. CDR3 length: 16 amino acids. Trimming cost V 3 bases and J 0 bases, with 15 bases left between them. In germline, CDR1 is SGDLS, CDR2 YYNGEE. CDR3 region: CASSGSSGKLNTEAFF. CDR3 sequence (DNA): TGTGCCAGCAGCGGATCATCGGGGAAATTGAACACTGAAGCTTTCTTT.

The chain recombines TRBV7-9 with TRBJ2-7, with 8 bases fitting TRBD1. Germline V gene sequence: CDR1 SEHNR, CDR2 FQNEAQ (reference sequence). The V segment lost 7 bases and the J segment 2 bases; nucleotides outside the gene matches: 13. This CDR3 comprises 16 residues. The DNA of the CDR3 is TGTGCCAGCACTCCGAGGAGGGGACAGGCGACCTACGAGCAGTACTTC. Translated, it gives CASTPRRGQATYEQYF. The variable domain in full, completed from reference TRBV7-9 and TRBJ2-7, reads DTGVSQNPRHKITKRGQNVTFRCDPISEHNRLYWYRQTLGQGPEFLTYFQNEAQLEKSRLLSDRFSAERPKGSFSTLEIQRTEQGDSAMYLCASTPRRGQATYEQYFGPGTRLTVT.

V is TRBV18 and J is TRBJ2-3; TRBD1 matches at 7 bases. The CDR3 runs 15 residues. V was pared by 6 bases and J by 0 bases, with 6 bases of the junction left unmatched. Germline V lookup: CDR1 KGHSH, CDR2 LQKENI. The chain's CDR3 is CASSPNRGSTDTQYF. The CDR3 nucleotides are TGTGCCAGCTCCCCGAACAGGGGAAGCACAGATACGCAGTATTTT.

Here the CDR3 reads CAWSVGAGNHEQYF. The CDR3 DNA reads TGTGCCTGGAGTGTAGGGGCAGGGAACCACGAGCAGTACTTC. The chain carries TRBV30 and TRBJ2-7, with D possibly TRBD1 on 5 matching bases. There are 14 residues in the CDR3. V shed 0 bases and J shed 5 bases, with 14 bases lying between them. Germline loops: CDR1 GTSNPN, CDR2 SVGIG (reference sequence).

On this clone: The sample carries other DNA sequences with the same CDR3. The gene calls are TRBV27 and TRBJ2-7; a possible D gene is TRBD2 (6 bases). CDR1 and CDR2 (germline): MNHEY, SMNVEV (reference sequence). Trimming removed 6 bases from V and 2 bases from J, with 11 bases in between. The CDR3 is 13 residues long. This CDR3 is CASRLGGTYEQYF. The CDR3 bases are TGTGCCAGCAGGCTTGGGGGGACCTACGAGCAGTACTTC.

This clone occurred once. The chain recombines TRBV7-6 with TRBJ1-2; tentatively, D is TRBD1 (6 bases). In germline, CDR1 is SGHVS, CDR2 FNYEAQ. The V end was cut by 4 bases, the J end by 7 bases, with 16 bases between. There are 14 residues in the CDR3. CDR3 in DNA: TGTGCCAGCAGCTCAATCGGGGGGCCGGCTGGCTACACCTTC. Its protein is CASSSIGGPAGYTF.

The chain couples TRBV4-1 to TRBJ1-6; D may be TRBD1 (5 bases). V was shortened by 4 bases and J by 8 bases, with 18 bases between the two germline ends. This CDR3 is built from 16 residues. Germline assignment: CDR1 MGHRA and CDR2 YSYEKL. The CDR3 coding sequence is TGCGCCAGCAGCCTACACTTGCAGGGTAGGGATTCACCCCTCCACTTT. It is translated as CASSLHLQGRDSPLHF.

This sequence joins TRBV10-2 and TRBJ2-7; tentative D call: TRBD2 (5 bases). Trimming shortened V by 6 bases and J by 5 bases, and 14 bases separated the two germline ends. The length of the CDR3 is 13 residues. CDR1 WSHSY and CDR2 SAAADI come from the germline V gene. CDR3 sequence (DNA): TGCGCCAGCAGCAGAGGGTTGGTCCACGAGCAGTACTTC. Protein sequence: CASSRGLVHEQYF.

For this clone: The same CDR3 arises from other DNA sequences in this sample as well. This chain connects TRBV5-1 to TRBJ2-1, with 12 bases fitting TRBD2. Trimming removed 4 bases from V and 6 bases from J; junction bases left unmatched: 5. This CDR3 is 15 amino acids long. In germline, CDR1 is SGHRS, CDR2 YFSETQ. The CDR3 coding sequence is TGCGCCAGCAGCCTAGCGGGAGGGCCATTCAATGAGCAGTTCTTC. It yields the protein CASSLAGGPFNEQFF.

Worth noting for this clone: Other nucleotide sequences from this sample produce the same CDR3. The V gene is TRBV28, the J gene TRBJ1-4, with D hard to call. V lost 3 bases and J lost 4, with 6 bases in between. CDR1 and CDR2 (germline): MDHEN, SYDVKM. The length of the CDR3 is 13 residues. CDR3 in DNA: TGTGCCAGCAGTTTTCGCGTTAATGAAAAACTGTTTTTT. The encoded protein is CASSFRVNEKLFF.

V and J are TRBV9 and TRBJ1-1; maybe TRBD1 (6 bases). This CDR3 is built from 16 residues. The V gene's germline CDR1 is SGDLS and CDR2 YYNGEE. V was trimmed by 3 bases and J by 0 bases, leaving 15 bases between them. The DNA of the CDR3 is TGTGCCAGCAGCGCTCTCTCGGGACACTTGAACACTGAAGCTTTCTTT. As protein: CASSALSGHLNTEAFF.

Remarks on this clone: Additional DNA sequences in this sample encode the identical CDR3. This chain connects TRBV11-2 to TRBJ2-2; D is unclear. Trimming removed 5 bases from V and 0 bases from J, with 7 bases in between. This CDR3 has 14 amino acids. The germline gives CDR1 SGHAT, CDR2 FQNNGV. This CDR3 is CASSPGPNTGELFF. For the CDR3, the DNA is TGTGCCAGCAGCCCCGGGCCGAACACCGGGGAGCTGTTTTTT. Using reference TRBV11-2 and TRBJ2-2 for the parts outside the CDR3, the full variable domain is EAGVAQSPRYKIIEKRQSVAFWCNPISGHATLYWYQQILGQGPKLLIQFQNNGVVDDSQLPKDRFSAERLKGVDSTLKIQPAKLEDSAVYLCASSPGPNTGELFFGEGSRLTVL.